The rows below give T cell receptor beta chains drawn from one sample of a study of cytomegalovirus exposure and HLA in healthy donors. The protocol was immunoSEQ multiplex PCR, while the TCRdb copy is restricted to in-frame clones and leaves out a portion. This table holds roughly 120,000 clones, over 75% found once. The sample comprised PBMCs. The source is a middle-aged man in good health and CMV-seronegative. Both conserved end residues are part of each CDR3. Each record gives: D gene, clone size, J gene, V gene, CDR3 protein, CDR3 DNA. D genes are given only for firm matches. Clone size is given for some rows only: seen once, a few or many times, or a class if the clone is expanded.

D gene: -
clone size: few
J gene: TRBJ2-7
V gene: TRBV6-6
CDR3 protein: CASSYYSSSYEQYF
CDR3 DNA: TGTGCCAGCAGTTACTACTCCTCAAGCTACGAGCAGTACTTC

D gene: TRBD1
clone size: -
J gene: TRBJ2-5
V gene: TRBV29-1
CDR3 protein: CSVEGDRVRTQYF
CDR3 DNA: TGCAGCGTGGAGGGGGACAGGGTGAGGACCCAGTACTTC

D gene: TRBD1
clone size: -
J gene: TRBJ1-3
V gene: TRBV9
CDR3 protein: CASSTTGDSGNTIYF
CDR3 DNA: TGTGCCAGCAGCACCACAGGGGACTCTGGAAACACCATATATTTT

D gene: -
clone size: -
J gene: TRBJ1-2
V gene: TRBV30
CDR3 protein: CAWSVRALDSPYGYTF
CDR3 DNA: TGTGCCTGGAGTGTACGAGCGTTGGACAGCCCCTATGGCTACACCTTC

D gene: -
clone size: -
J gene: TRBJ2-6
V gene: TRBV25-1
CDR3 protein: CASTGHGANVLTF
CDR3 DNA: TGTGCCAGCACGGGTCATGGGGCCAACGTCCTGACTTTC

D gene: -
clone size: -
J gene: TRBJ1-5
V gene: TRBV6-6
CDR3 protein: CASSYSKGSGNQPQHF
CDR3 DNA: TGTGCCAGCAGTTACTCGAAGGGGTCGGGCAATCAGCCCCAGCATTTT

D gene: TRBD1
clone size: -
J gene: TRBJ1-6
V gene: TRBV5-4
CDR3 protein: CASSFSRTGGSPLHF
CDR3 DNA: TGTGCCAGCAGCTTTTCTCGGACAGGGGGTTCACCCCTCCACTTT

D gene: TRBD1
clone size: -
J gene: TRBJ2-1
V gene: TRBV7-9
CDR3 protein: CASSFRQGFYNEQFF
CDR3 DNA: TGTGCCAGCAGCTTCCGACAGGGGTTCTACAATGAGCAGTTCTTC

D gene: -
clone size: -
J gene: TRBJ1-1
V gene: TRBV5-6
CDR3 protein: CASSLAGGRLSTEAFF
CDR3 DNA: TGTGCCAGCAGCTTGGCGGGAGGTCGATTGAGCACTGAAGCTTTCTTT

D gene: TRBD2
clone size: -
J gene: TRBJ2-1
V gene: TRBV14
CDR3 protein: CASSFSGSPYNEQFF
CDR3 DNA: TGTGCCAGCAGCTTTAGCGGGAGTCCCTACAATGAGCAGTTCTTC

D gene: -
clone size: -
J gene: TRBJ2-5
V gene: TRBV23-1
CDR3 protein: CASSQKGGDGQETQYF
CDR3 DNA: TGCGCCAGCAGTCAAAAGGGGGGGGACGGACAAGAGACCCAGTACTTC

D gene: TRBD1
clone size: -
J gene: TRBJ1-1
V gene: TRBV30
CDR3 protein: CAWRKQGATEAFF
CDR3 DNA: TGTGCCTGGAGGAAACAGGGGGCCACTGAAGCTTTCTTT

D gene: TRBD1
clone size: -
J gene: TRBJ1-1
V gene: TRBV10-3
CDR3 protein: CAIGKGANTEAFF
CDR3 DNA: TGTGCCATCGGCAAGGGGGCGAACACTGAAGCTTTCTTT

D gene: -
clone size: few
J gene: TRBJ1-1
V gene: TRBV19
CDR3 protein: CASSSRTEINTEAFF
CDR3 DNA: TGTGCCAGTAGTTCCCGGACAGAAATTAACACTGAAGCTTTCTTT

D gene: -
clone size: once
J gene: TRBJ2-1
V gene: TRBV10-2
CDR3 protein: CASSGGKLENYNEQFF
CDR3 DNA: TGCGCCAGCAGTGGAGGGAAGTTGGAGAACTACAATGAGCAGTTCTTC

D gene: TRBD1
clone size: -
J gene: TRBJ1-1
V gene: TRBV23-1
CDR3 protein: CASSQRDRGQVTEAFF
CDR3 DNA: TGCGCCAGCAGTCAGAGGGACAGGGGGCAGGTCACTGAAGCTTTCTTT

D gene: TRBD2
clone size: once
J gene: TRBJ2-1
V gene: TRBV7-3
CDR3 protein: CASSLSGRTNNEQFF
CDR3 DNA: TGTGCCAGCAGCTTATCCGGGAGGACCAACAATGAGCAGTTCTTC

D gene: TRBD2
clone size: -
J gene: TRBJ2-4
V gene: TRBV27
CDR3 protein: CASSYLAGGNIQYF
CDR3 DNA: TGTGCCAGCAGTTATCTAGCGGGGGGTAATATTCAGTACTTC

D gene: TRBD1
clone size: -
J gene: TRBJ1-6
V gene: TRBV27
CDR3 protein: CASSGNRDRGGIPLHF
CDR3 DNA: TGTGCCAGCAGTGGAAACCGGGACAGGGGAGGTATACCCCTCCACTTT

D gene: TRBD2
clone size: once
J gene: TRBJ2-3
V gene: TRBV19
CDR3 protein: CASSTPSGGALLTDTQYF
CDR3 DNA: TGTGCCAGTAGTACCCCTAGCGGGGGGGCCCTGCTAACAGATACGCAGTATTTT